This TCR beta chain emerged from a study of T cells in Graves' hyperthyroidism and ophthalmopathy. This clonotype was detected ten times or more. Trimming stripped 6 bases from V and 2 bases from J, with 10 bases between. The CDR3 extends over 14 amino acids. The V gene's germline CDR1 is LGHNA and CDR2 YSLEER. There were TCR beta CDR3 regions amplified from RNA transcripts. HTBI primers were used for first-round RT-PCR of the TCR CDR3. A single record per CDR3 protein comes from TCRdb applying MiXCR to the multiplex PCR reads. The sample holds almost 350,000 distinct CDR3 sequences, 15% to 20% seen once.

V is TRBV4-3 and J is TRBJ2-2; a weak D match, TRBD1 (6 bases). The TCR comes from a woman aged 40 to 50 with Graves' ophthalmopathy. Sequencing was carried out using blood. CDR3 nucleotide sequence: TGCGCCAGCAGGGCAGGGGCCAACACCGGGGAGCTGTTTTTT. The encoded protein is CASRAGANTGELFF.